This T cell receptor (beta chain) was captured in a study of shared clonotypes between healthy human individuals. TCRdb keeps only in-frame clones here, not all; method: immunoSEQ multiplex PCR. Of some 2,000,000 clones listed, 85% to 95% are singletons. Sequences were obtained from naive CD4+ T cells sorted from blood. The subset was: CD45RA+ positively selected. The source of this sequence is a man aged 18 to 29 in good health.

The CDR3 nucleotides are TGTGCCAGCAGTGTGGGACAGGACACGCCCCAGCATTTT. Its protein is CASSVGQDTPQHF. This chain uses TRBV6-4 with TRBJ1-5, with TRBD1 identical over 8 bases. This CDR3 region has 13 residues. Germline CDR1 is MRHNA and CDR2 is SNTAGT. The trim removed 4 bases at V and 9 bases at J, leaving 5 bases unmatched.